One sample yielded the 30 T cell receptor beta chains listed below, sequenced in a study of cytomegalovirus exposure and HLA in healthy donors (dated by TCRdb to the late 2010s). The library was made by the immunoSEQ multiplex PCR assay. A mixture of 60 forward primers for TCR Vbeta segments and 13 reverse primers for TCR Jbeta segments was used in the multiplex PCR. Drawn from immuneACCESS, this table holds only the in-frame rearrangements with V and J called that TCRdb kept. Clones are partly lost; checked studies trace under half to an unresolved V gene and leave the rest unexplained. This sample holds 150,000 to 200,000 clones; 75% to 85% were observed only once. Together, the top ten hold approximately 13% of the sample. The specimen was PBMCs. Receptors originate from a woman in her 50s in good health and CMV-seropositive.

This rearrangement joins TRBV2 to TRBJ2-3; 9 bases line up with TRBD2. The CDR3 consists of 15 residues. Looked up from germline, CDR1 is SNHLY and CDR2 is FYNNEI. V shed 5 bases, J shed 2 bases, and the junction held 5 bases outside the gene matches. The CDR3 protein is CASSRAGGPTDTQYF. The DNA for the CDR3 is TGTGCCAGCAGTAGAGCGGGGGGCCCCACAGATACGCAGTATTTT.

This sequence joins TRBV11-2 and TRBJ2-7, with D maybe TRBD2 (6 bases). Germline loops: CDR1 SGHAT, CDR2 FQNNGV. V lost 5 bases to trimming and J lost 2 bases, with 13 bases between them. The CDR3 is 14 amino acids. The CDR3 nucleotides are TGTGCCAGCAGCCAACGACCGGGAGCCTACGAGCAGTACTTC. Amino acids: CASSQRPGAYEQYF.

The V gene is TRBV30, the J gene TRBJ1-1; TRBD1 might be the D (6 bases). V lost 0 bases and J lost 4, with 15 bases in between. Germline V gene lookup returns CDR1 GTSNPN and CDR2 SVGIG (reference sequence). The CDR3 runs to 15 residues. In DNA form, the CDR3 reads TGTGCCTGGAGTGTACGGAGAGGGGGTTTCACTGAAGCTTTCTTT. Translated: CAWSVRRGGFTEAFF.

This clone was seen a single time. The V call is TRBV5-1, the J call TRBJ2-7; D is ambiguous. Germline-derived CDR1 and CDR2 are SGHRS and YFSETQ. V dropped 4 bases and J dropped 4 bases, with 18 bases sitting between them. The CDR3 is made up of 15 amino acids. This CDR3 is CASSQSAGYHYEQYF. CDR3 bases: TGCGCCAGCAGCCAGTCCGCAGGATATCATTACGAGCAGTACTTC.

This clone has a handful of counts. CDR3 region: CASSSGTSGGARTQYF. CDR3 nucleotide sequence: TGTGCCAGCAGCTCGGGGACTAGCGGGGGGGCAAGGACGCAGTATTTT. V is TRBV11-3 and J is TRBJ2-3; 16 bases agree with TRBD2. In germline, CDR1 is SGHNT, CDR2 YENEEA. The CDR3 length is 16 residues. Trimming took 4 bases from V and 9 from J; bases not matched to a gene: 7.

The rearrangement joins TRBV27 to TRBJ2-7, with 12 bases matching TRBD1. CDR3 length equals 14 residues. The V gene end was trimmed by 9 bases and the J gene end by 6 bases; junction bases not matched to a gene: 9. The germline gives CDR1 MNHEY, CDR2 SMNVEV (reference sequence). This chain's CDR3 is CASTTGTGGGEQYF. In nucleotides, the CDR3 is TGTGCCAGTACAACCGGGACAGGGGGCGGCGAGCAGTACTTC.

Only a few counts were recorded for this clone. The gene calls are TRBV5-1 and TRBJ2-1, with D perhaps matching TRBD2 (5 bases). Deletions cut 4 bases from V and 5 bases from J, with 13 bases between. The germline V gene encodes CDR1 SGHRS and CDR2 YFSETQ. CDR3 length: 14 amino acids. In nucleotides, the CDR3 is TGCGCCAGCAGCCGGGAACAGTCTAACAATGAGCAGTTCTTC. Translating it yields CASSREQSNNEQFF.

In this sample, this clone turned up once. The V and J genes are TRBV6-1 and TRBJ1-1; no firm D call. Germline values: CDR1 MNHNS, CDR2 SASEGT. V dropped 7 bases and J dropped 10 bases, with 22 bases sitting between them. CDR3 length: 14 amino acids. CDR3 coding DNA: TGTGCCAGCACCGAAGTAGGACGGAGCGGAAGAGCTTTCTTT. Its translation is CASTEVGRSGRAFF.

The chain has TRBV5-6 and TRBJ1-3; D may be TRBD1 (5 bases). The CDR3 contains 19 residues. Trimming left V 3 bases short and J 0 bases short, with 22 bases between. Germline CDR1 and CDR2: SGHDT and YYEEEE. For the CDR3, the DNA is TGTGCCAGCAGCTCGAAGGGGTCCCTCCCCCTAATCTCTGGAAACACCATATATTTT. Protein: CASSSKGSLPLISGNTIYF.

The chain employs TRBV29-1 and TRBJ1-1; D remains unclear. The germline gives CDR1 SQVTM, CDR2 ANQGSEA. This CDR3 has 12 residues. V was clipped by 3 bases and J by 1 base, with 6 bases between them. CDR3: CSVEPRNTEAFF. Written as DNA, the CDR3 is TGCAGCGTTGAGCCGAGGAACACTGAAGCTTTCTTT.

This chain links TRBV5-1 with TRBJ2-2; D is unclear. Germline lookup yields CDR1 SGHRS and CDR2 YFSETQ. Trimming left V 4 bases short and J 5 bases short, with 9 bases between. This CDR3 comprises 13 residues. The CDR3 DNA follows: TGCGCCAGCAGCCCTCTAGGAACCGGGGAGCTGTTTTTT. This sequence encodes CASSPLGTGELFF.

The gene calls are TRBV6-6 and TRBJ1-1; 9 bases agree with TRBD1. The CDR3 extends over 14 amino acids. Trimming removed 6 bases from V and 2 bases from J; junction bases left unmatched: 4. CDR1 is MNHNY, CDR2 SVGAGI, per germline (reference sequence). Written as DNA, the CDR3 is TGTGCCAGCAGGCGACAGGGGGTCAACACTGAAGCTTTCTTT. Its translation is CASRRQGVNTEAFF.

This clone occurred a few times. CDR3 nucleotides: TGTGCCAGCAGTTACTTCCCAGGGGTTTACAATGAGCAGTTCTTC. Translating gives CASSYFPGVYNEQFF. This chain connects TRBV6-5 to TRBJ2-1, with D possibly TRBD1 on 6 matching bases. Trimming pared 1 base from V and 4 bases from J, leaving 11 bases between. This CDR3 spans 15 amino acids. In germline, CDR1 is MNHEY, CDR2 SVGAGI.

V gene TRBV30 combines with J gene TRBJ1-2, with D tentatively TRBD1 (6 bases). The CDR3 consists of 14 residues. V lost 1 base and J lost 7, with 16 bases in between. From germline, CDR1 is GTSNPN and CDR2 SVGIG (reference sequence). CDR3 in amino acids: CAWSGTRGASGYTF. In DNA, the CDR3 is TGTGCCTGGAGTGGGACTAGGGGGGCGAGTGGCTACACCTTC.

This clone was found a few times. The rearrangement links TRBV12-2 to TRBJ2-3; the table's D call, TRBD2, was not checked against the DNA. TRBV12-2 is classified as a pseudogene. CDR3 length: 15 amino acids. In DNA form, the CDR3 reads TGTGCAAGTCGCTTAGTACTAGCGGGGGTCAATACGCAGTATTTT. Translated: CASRLVLAGVNTQYF.

The chain couples TRBV7-9 to TRBJ2-5; no clear D. The better agreement between TRBJ2-7 and the DNA end casts doubt on the J call. The length of the CDR3 is 12 residues. The germline V gene has CDR1 SEHNR and CDR2 FQNEAQ (reference sequence). Here the CDR3 reads CASSPEAREQYF. The CDR3 DNA reads as TGTGCCAGCAGCCCCGAGGCCCGCGAGCAGTACTTC.

The gene calls are TRBV4-2 and TRBJ2-5, with D tentatively TRBD2 (6 bases). Matching the DNA end better, TRBJ2-7 makes the J call doubtful. The CDR3 extends over 13 amino acids. CDR1 and CDR2 (germline): LGHNA, YNFKEQ. The CDR3 loop reads CASRRTTSYEQYF. The CDR3 nucleotides read TGTGCCAGCAGAAGGACTACCTCCTACGAGCAGTACTTC.

The chain is built from TRBV7-6 and TRBJ1-3, with TRBD1 matching 7 bases. The CDR3 runs to 17 residues. Germline V gene lookup returns CDR1 SGHVS and CDR2 FNYEAQ. With 5 bases clipped from V and 0 bases from J, the junction kept 10 bases outside the gene matches. CDR3 bases: TGTGCCAGCAGCCCTAGACAGGGAAGAAGCTCTGGAAACACCATATATTTT. Translation: CASSPRQGRSSGNTIYF.

The sample holds one count of this clone. CDR3: CASSPQGLAGGSLRDTQYF. The CDR3 DNA is TGTGCCAGCTCACCGCAGGGACTAGCGGGGGGGTCGCTCCGGGATACGCAGTATTTT. The V and J genes are TRBV18 and TRBJ2-3; 16 bases fit TRBD2. The junction had 12 bases not matched to a gene; V was cut back by 3 bases and J by 6 bases. The germline V gene encodes CDR1 KGHSH and CDR2 LQKENI. The CDR3 runs to 19 residues.

This clone occurred once. The chain is built from TRBV7-9 and TRBJ1-1; weak D call: TRBD1 (5 bases). The germline V gene has CDR1 SEHNR and CDR2 FQNEAQ (reference sequence). CDR3 length: 15 residues. V was clipped by 5 bases and J by 1 base, with 14 bases between them. CDR3 DNA: TGTGCCAGCAGCCTCACCCGGGGGAGGAACACTGAAGCTTTCTTT. Its translation: CASSLTRGRNTEAFF.

The chain joins TRBV6-1 to TRBJ1-1, with D maybe TRBD1 (6 bases). The CDR3 sequence is 15 residues long. Germline CDR1 and CDR2: MNHNS and SASEGT. The V end was cut by 5 bases, the J end by 5 bases, with 18 bases between. The CDR3 is CASSRGGRVGTEAFF. The CDR3 DNA reads TGTGCCAGCAGTAGGGGGGGCAGGGTGGGTACTGAAGCTTTCTTT.

This clone was observed a single time. The chain employs TRBV29-1 and TRBJ2-1; 14 positions agree with TRBD2. Germline values: CDR1 SQVTM, CDR2 ANQGSEA. The CDR3 is 13 residues long. With V trimmed by 6 bases and J by 8 bases, 3 bases remained unmatched. DNA of the CDR3: TGCAGCGTACAGGGACTAGCGGGGGATGAGCAGTTCTTC. Translated: CSVQGLAGDEQFF.

The chain combines TRBV6-1 with TRBJ2-7; the match to TRBD2 covers 7 bases. V shed 6 bases and J 3 bases; nucleotides not matched to a gene: 8. CDR1 is MNHNS, CDR2 SASEGT, per germline. The CDR3 has 14 residues. The CDR3 sequence: CASRPGGTNYEQYF. CDR3 nucleotide sequence: TGTGCCAGCAGGCCGGGGGGTACTAACTACGAGCAGTACTTC.

This clone was seen a few times. This sequence joins TRBV4-2 and TRBJ2-1; 7 bases are a match to TRBD2. The V gene's germline CDR1 is LGHNA and CDR2 YNFKEQ. CDR3 size: 16 residues. With 0 bases clipped from V and 4 bases from J, the junction kept 6 bases outside the gene matches. The CDR3 DNA reads as TGTGCCAGCAGCCAAGAGCCGGGACTATCATACAATGAGCAGTTCTTC. This gives the protein CASSQEPGLSYNEQFF.

This clone occurred once. The V call is TRBV7-9, the J call TRBJ2-1; 7 bases are a match to TRBD1. From germline, CDR1 is SEHNR and CDR2 FQNEAQ (reference sequence). The CDR3 spans 14 residues. Losses at the gene ends were 5 bases for V and 6 bases for J; bases not matched to a gene: 7. CDR3 in amino acids: CASSPQGVGNEQFF. The DNA for the CDR3 is TGTGCCAGCAGCCCCCAGGGGGTGGGCAATGAGCAGTTCTTC.

The gene calls are TRBV6-5 and TRBJ2-7, with TRBD1 matching over 7 bases. CDR3 length: 13 amino acids. J gave up 6 bases and V 4 bases, and 6 bases lay outside the gene matches. The germline V gene encodes CDR1 MNHEY and CDR2 SVGAGI. The CDR3 here is CASSLGQQLEQYF. CDR3 nucleotide sequence: TGTGCCAGCAGTTTGGGACAGCAACTCGAGCAGTACTTC.

The chain links TRBV4-2 to TRBJ1-2; 12 bases align to TRBD1. From germline, CDR1 is LGHNA and CDR2 YNFKEQ. This CDR3 comprises 15 residues. The V segment lost 4 bases and the J segment 6 bases; nucleotides outside the gene matches: 6. The CDR3 loop is CASSPQGQGANGYTF. CDR3 in DNA: TGTGCCAGCAGCCCCCAGGGACAGGGGGCGAATGGCTACACCTTC.

The chain carries TRBV30 and TRBJ2-1; 11 nucleotides align to TRBD2. CDR1 GTSNPN and CDR2 SVGIG come from the germline V gene (reference sequence). The CDR3 length is 15 residues. Trimming cost V 3 bases and J 8 bases; bases outside gene matches: 9. The CDR3 DNA reads TGTGCCTGGAGCAGGGGACTAGCGGAGCGCGATGAGCAGTTCTTC. Its translation: CAWSRGLAERDEQFF.

Written as DNA, the CDR3 is TGCGCCAGCAGCCATCCGGCGGGGGACCGTGGAAACACCATATATTTT. The encoded protein is CASSHPAGDRGNTIYF. J is TRBJ1-3 and V is TRBV4-1, with D perhaps TRBD1 (5 bases). The germline V gene encodes CDR1 MGHRA and CDR2 YSYEKL. This CDR3 is 16 amino acids long. The ends were cut back, 3 bases at V and 3 bases at J, with 15 bases in the middle.

V is TRBV19 and J is TRBJ1-6; 7 bases match TRBD1. The germline V gene encodes CDR1 LNHDA and CDR2 SQIVND (reference sequence). After removal of 6 bases from V and 10 bases from J, the junction contained 9 bases not matched to a gene. The CDR3 spans 14 residues. The CDR3 coding sequence is TGTGCCAGTAGGACCGACAGGGTCGGCTCACCCCTCCACTTT. Protein: CASRTDRVGSPLHF. Drawing the rest from reference TRBV19 and TRBJ1-6, the complete variable domain is DGGITQSPKYLFRKEGQNVTLSCEQNLNHDAMYWYRQDPGQGLRLIYYSQIVNDFQKGDIAEGYSVSREKKESFPLTVTSAQKNPTAFYLCASRTDRVGSPLHFGNGTRLTVT.